What follows are 17 T cell receptor beta chains derived from one specimen sequenced in a study of radiotherapy plus CTLA-4 blockade in lung cancer. The table came from immunoSEQ multiplex PCR; TCRdb's copy has only in-frame clones and leaves some out. The profile shows approximately 89,000 clones, roughly 79% of them singletons. Sequencing used peripheral blood, obtained from a patient treated with radiotherapy plus ipilimumab. The receptor source for this set is a human donor with non-small cell lung cancer who had a partial response to radiotherapy plus ipilimumab. Some clones in this sample may be carry-over from other donors' samples.

This clone was seen a few times. This CDR3 reads CASSLGGGGPTGELFF. The CDR3 nucleotides are TGTGCCAGCAGCTTAGGTGGCGGGGGCCCAACCGGGGAGCTGTTTTTT. The rearrangement joins TRBV7-3 to TRBJ2-2; tentatively, D is TRBD2 (7 bases). V lost 2 bases, J lost 5 bases, and 15 bases lay in between. Looked up from germline, CDR1 is SGHTA and CDR2 is FQGTGA. This CDR3 is built from 16 residues.

The chain carries TRBV5-8 and TRBJ2-2; D may be TRBD2 (6 bases). This CDR3 spans 13 amino acids. The germline V gene has CDR1 SGHTS and CDR2 YDEGEE. Between the trimmed V and J ends, which lost 2 bases and 6 bases, there was a span of 8 bases. The CDR3 loop reads CASSFWGAGELFF. CDR3 DNA: TGTGCCAGCAGCTTCTGGGGGGCCGGGGAGCTGTTTTTT.

The chain has TRBV28 and TRBJ2-2, with TRBD1 matching over 7 bases. V was clipped by 5 bases and J by 6 bases; unmatched bases: 6. This CDR3 spans 14 amino acids. CDR1 is MDHEN, CDR2 SYDVKM, per germline. The chain's CDR3 is CASSSGQDAGELFF. Here the CDR3 DNA reads TGTGCCAGCAGTAGCGGACAGGACGCCGGGGAGCTGTTTTTT.

This chain joins TRBV7-2 and TRBJ2-3, with 12 nucleotides matching TRBD2. There are 21 residues in the CDR3. From germline, CDR1 is SGHTA and CDR2 FQGNSA. After removal of 0 bases from V and 6 bases from J, the junction contained 19 bases not matched to a gene. CDR3 amino acids: CASSLARPGRASGRAEDTQYF. DNA of the CDR3: TGTGCCAGCAGCTTAGCGCGCCCCGGAAGGGCTAGCGGGAGGGCCGAGGATACGCAGTATTTT.

CDR3 coding DNA: TGTGCCAGCAGCCAAGGGTTGGCGGGTGAACGGGCAGAGACCCAGTACTTC. The encoded protein is CASSQGLAGERAETQYF. The chain combines TRBV4-2 with TRBJ2-5; D perhaps matches TRBD2 (5 bases). Germline V lookup: CDR1 LGHNA, CDR2 YNFKEQ. The CDR3 runs 17 residues. Trimming pared 1 base from V and 4 bases from J, leaving 19 bases between.

The chain joins TRBV28 to TRBJ1-5; the D is unclear. The CDR3 loop spans 15 amino acids. Trimming took off 3 bases at V and 2 bases at J, with 11 bases between the two ends. Germline V lookup: CDR1 MDHEN, CDR2 SYDVKM. CDR3 loop: CASSFLRRGNQPQHF. The CDR3 DNA sequence: TGTGCCAGCAGTTTTCTTCGGCGGGGCAATCAGCCCCAGCATTTT.

The chain is built from TRBV6-1 and TRBJ2-5, with D perhaps matching TRBD2 (5 bases). The ends were cut back, 4 bases at V and 5 bases at J, with 14 bases in the middle. The CDR3 is 14 amino acids. In germline, CDR1 is MNHNS, CDR2 SASEGT. CDR3 in amino acids: CASSGPLVRETQYF. CDR3 bases: TGTGCCAGCAGTGGTCCACTAGTTCGGGAGACCCAGTACTTC.

J is TRBJ2-4 and V is TRBV30, with TRBD2 matching 7 bases. The CDR3 covers 16 residues. The J segment lost 0 bases and the V segment lost 0 bases, leaving 5 bases of the junction unmatched. From germline, CDR1 is GTSNPN and CDR2 SVGIG (reference sequence). DNA for the CDR3: TGTGCCTGGAGTGTACGGGGGGATGTAGCCAAAAACATTCAGTACTTC. This gives the protein CAWSVRGDVAKNIQYF.

Comment on this clone: The germline gene is not matched at one end of the junction; a read error may be the cause. In the same sample, other DNA sequences code for this CDR3. This chain links TRBV28 with TRBJ1-6; no definite D call. Germline-derived CDR1 and CDR2 are MDHEN and SYDVKM. This CDR3 is 13 amino acids long. The CDR3 DNA reads as TGTGCCAGCGGCAGAAACTATAATTCCCCCCTCCACTTT. Encoded protein: CASGRNYNSPLHF.

The chain links TRBV5-1 to TRBJ2-3, with TRBD2 matching 10 bases. The CDR3 runs 16 residues. The germline gives CDR1 SGHRS, CDR2 YFSETQ. V lost 3 bases to trimming and J lost 5 bases; unmatched junction nucleotides: 9. The chain's CDR3 is CASSSLAGASGDTQYF. The CDR3 nucleotides are TGCGCCAGCAGCTCCCTAGCGGGGGCCTCGGGAGATACGCAGTATTTT.

This clone was counted between two and nine times. J is TRBJ1-2 and V is TRBV21-1; the table's D call, TRBD1, has no DNA check behind it. TRBV21-1 is classified as a pseudogene. CDR3 length equals 17 residues. The CDR3 sequence is CASSKVIVQSAIYGYTF. CDR3 in DNA: TGTGCCAGCAGCAAAGTCATTGTACAGAGTGCGATCTATGGCTACACCTTC.

The chain carries TRBV11-2 and TRBJ2-5; 7 bases are a match to TRBD1. The CDR3 totals 13 residues. Germline trimming cut 7 bases from V and 2 bases from J; bases unmatched to any gene: 4. Germline-derived CDR1 and CDR2 are SGHAT and FQNNGV. CDR3 region: CASKTGQQETQYF. The CDR3 region has the DNA TGTGCCAGCAAAACGGGACAGCAAGAGACCCAGTACTTC. Based on the CDR3 plus reference TRBV11-2 and TRBJ2-5, the full variable domain is EAGVAQSPRYKIIEKRQSVAFWCNPISGHATLYWYQQILGQGPKLLIQFQNNGVVDDSQLPKDRFSAERLKGVDSTLKIQPAKLEDSAVYLCASKTGQQETQYFGPGTRLLVL.

The rearrangement uses TRBV18 and TRBJ2-5; D might be TRBD2 (5 bases). Per germline, CDR1 KGHSH and CDR2 LQKENI. Trimming took off 4 bases at V and 5 bases at J, with 17 bases between the two ends. The length of the CDR3 is 15 residues. CDR3 amino acids: CASSQTRGVGETQYF. The CDR3 DNA reads as TGTGCCAGCTCACAGACTCGGGGTGTTGGTGAGACCCAGTACTTC.

This clone was counted only a few times. The CDR3: CASSFGGRNEKLFF. CDR3 bases: TGTGCCAGCAGCTTCGGGGGGAGGAATGAAAAACTGTTTTTT. V gene TRBV7-9 combines with J gene TRBJ1-4; possibly TRBD1 for D (5 bases). This CDR3 has 14 residues. Germline CDR1 is SEHNR and CDR2 is FQNEAQ (reference sequence). The germline V and J ends were trimmed by 3 bases and 5 bases, with 10 bases remaining between them.

The rearrangement links TRBV21-1 to TRBJ2-1; no check of the table's D call, TRBD2, against the DNA was made. TRBV21-1 is designated a pseudogene. The CDR3 is 16 residues long. The CDR3 DNA is TGTGCCAGCAGCAAAGAGGGGGGGGAAGATCCCAATGAGCAGTTCTTC. As protein: CASSKEGGEDPNEQFF.

This clone was seen more than once but under ten times. The chain recombines TRBV28 with TRBJ2-7, with a tentative D call TRBD1 (6 bases). Germline CDR1 is MDHEN and CDR2 is SYDVKM. Trimming took off 6 bases at V and 5 bases at J, with 14 bases between the two ends. This CDR3 spans 13 amino acids. The CDR3 coding sequence is TGTGCCAGCAGCAACAGGGTCCCCAACGAGCAGTACTTC. Translated: CASSNRVPNEQYF.

The chain joins TRBV7-8 to TRBJ2-7; 9 nucleotides line up with TRBD1. The CDR3 loop spans 14 amino acids. Germline V lookup: CDR1 SGHVS, CDR2 FQNEAQ. V lost 5 bases and J lost 3; bases outside the gene matches: 5. CDR3 loop: CASSQPGQGYEQYF. Written as DNA, the CDR3 is TGTGCCAGCAGCCAACCGGGACAGGGCTACGAGCAGTACTTC.